This T cell receptor (beta chain) was retrieved from a study of blood T cell repertoires in COVID-19. This clone was seen once. Sequencing was performed with immunoSEQ multiplex PCR; in TCRdb, only in-frame clones are kept and a portion is missing. This repertoire shows around 260,000 clones, around 87% found once; its top ten account for roughly 1.6%. V lost 8 bases and J lost 7; bases outside the gene matches: 10. The CDR3 contains 14 residues. The germline CDR1 and CDR2 sequences are SGHVS and FQNEAQ. The rearrangement links TRBV7-8 to TRBJ2-2; 7 nucleotides align to TRBD1. Sequenced sample: peripheral blood. This sequence originates from a middle-aged woman who had recovered from COVID-19. The CDR3 region has the DNA TGTGCCAGCCCCCCGACAGGGATGAGCGGGGAGCTGTTTTTT. It translates to CASPPTGMSGELFF.